The 5 T cell receptor beta chains in this list originate from one sample, sequenced in a study of spatial heterogeneity in lung cancer. The time point here: blood at routine non-recurrence follow-up after resection. Whole RNA, isolated from tumor, nontumor lung or frozen PBMC, was sequenced without prior sorting. TCRdb reanalysed the 5' RACE reads using MiXCR and keeps one entry per CDR3 protein. The sample shows around 47,000 distinct CDR3 sequences, around 7% of them seen only once. Sequencing used PBMCs, obtained at follow-up. Receptors were obtained from a female donor with early-stage non-small cell lung cancer.

The chain combines TRBV20-1 with TRBJ1-6, with TRBD1 identical over 11 bases. This CDR3 contains 17 residues. Trimming took 0 bases from V and 7 from J; bases not matched to a gene: 8. The germline CDR1 and CDR2 sequences are DFQATT and SNEGSKA (reference sequence). The CDR3 loop is CSARDSGQGVVNSPLHF. The CDR3, as DNA: TGCAGTGCTAGAGACTCGGGACAGGGGGTTGTAAATTCACCCCTCCACTTT.

V usage is TRBV10-3 and J usage is TRBJ2-2, with D maybe TRBD1 (6 bases). The CDR3 is made up of 16 amino acids. Germline V gene sequence: CDR1 ENHRY, CDR2 SYGVKD. Deletions cut 2 bases from V and 5 bases from J, with 15 bases between. The CDR3 reads CAISESPGHSTGELFF. The CDR3, as DNA: TGTGCCATCAGTGAGAGCCCGGGACATAGTACCGGGGAGCTGTTTTTT.

V usage is TRBV7-8 and J usage is TRBJ1-3; D perhaps matches TRBD1 (6 bases). The CDR3 sequence is 15 residues long. V lost 1 base, J lost 0 bases, and 7 bases lay in between. Germline V gene sequence: CDR1 SGHVS, CDR2 FQNEAQ. In DNA, the CDR3 is TGTGCCAGCAGCTTAGTGACAGGCTCTGGAAACACCATATATTTT. It specifies CASSLVTGSGNTIYF.

The V and J genes are TRBV5-1 and TRBJ1-6; D gene ambiguous. This CDR3 has 17 amino acids. Germline CDR1 SGHRS, CDR2 YFSETQ. Trimming took 5 bases from V and 9 from J, leaving 24 bases between them. The CDR3 bases are TGCGCCAGCAGTGAGATGCCCCGGTTGGACGCCGGTTCACCCCTCCACTTT. Its protein is CASSEMPRLDAGSPLHF.

The chain employs TRBV20-1 and TRBJ2-3; possibly TRBD1 for D (7 bases). The ends were cut back, 6 bases at V and 3 bases at J, with 13 bases in the middle. There are 13 residues in the CDR3. Germline V gene lookup returns CDR1 DFQATT and CDR2 SNEGSKA (reference sequence). CDR3 in DNA: TGCAGTGCCCCGGAGGGGGCAACAGATACGCAGTATTTT. Its protein is CSAPEGATDTQYF.